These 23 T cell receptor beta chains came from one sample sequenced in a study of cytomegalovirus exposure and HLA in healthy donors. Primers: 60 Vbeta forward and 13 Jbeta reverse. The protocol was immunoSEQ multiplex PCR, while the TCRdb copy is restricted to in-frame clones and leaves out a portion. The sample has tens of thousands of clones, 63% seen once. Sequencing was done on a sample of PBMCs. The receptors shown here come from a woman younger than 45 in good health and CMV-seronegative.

The CDR3 is CASSLSRVNEQFF. The CDR3 DNA follows: TGTGCCAGCAGCTTAAGCAGGGTTAATGAGCAGTTCTTC. The genes are TRBV7-3 and TRBJ2-1; D perhaps matches TRBD1 (5 bases). This CDR3 region has 13 residues. Germline-derived CDR1 and CDR2 are SGHTA and FQGTGA. The V and J ends lost 1 base and 7 bases respectively, with 8 bases between them.

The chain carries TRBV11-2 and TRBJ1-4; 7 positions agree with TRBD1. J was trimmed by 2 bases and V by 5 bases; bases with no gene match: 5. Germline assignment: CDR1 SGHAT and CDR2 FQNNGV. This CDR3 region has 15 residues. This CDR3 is CASSPRGPTNEKLFF. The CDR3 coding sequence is TGTGCCAGCAGCCCGAGGGGGCCCACTAATGAAAAACTGTTTTTT.

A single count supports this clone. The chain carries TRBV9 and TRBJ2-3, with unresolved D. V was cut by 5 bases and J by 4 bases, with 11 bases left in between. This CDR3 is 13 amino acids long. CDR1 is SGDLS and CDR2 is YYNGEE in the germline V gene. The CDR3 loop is CASSRSSPDTQYF. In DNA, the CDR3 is TGTGCCAGCAGTCGGAGTTCCCCAGATACGCAGTATTTT.

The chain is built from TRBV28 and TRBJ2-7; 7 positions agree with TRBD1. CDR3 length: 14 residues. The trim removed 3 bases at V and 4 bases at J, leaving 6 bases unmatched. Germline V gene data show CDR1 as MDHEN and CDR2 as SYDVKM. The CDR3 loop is CASSFGTVPYEQYF. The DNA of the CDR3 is TGTGCCAGCAGTTTCGGGACAGTACCTTACGAGCAGTACTTC.

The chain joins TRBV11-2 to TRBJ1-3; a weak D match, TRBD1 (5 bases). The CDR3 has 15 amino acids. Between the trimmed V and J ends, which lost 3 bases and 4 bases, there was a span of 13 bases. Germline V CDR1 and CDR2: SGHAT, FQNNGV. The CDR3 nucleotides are TGTGCCAGCAGCTTGGTCCAGGGTTGGGGAAACACCATATATTTT. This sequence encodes CASSLVQGWGNTIYF.

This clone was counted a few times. The CDR3 DNA reads TGTGCCAGCAGCTTTGGGGGGGGCAAAAACATTCAGTACTTC. Protein product: CASSFGGGKNIQYF. This chain links TRBV13 with TRBJ2-4, with TRBD2 matching 7 bases. Trimming took 3 bases from V and 3 from J; bases not matched to a gene: 2. Germline CDR1 is PRHDT and CDR2 is FYEKMQ (reference sequence). The CDR3 totals 14 residues.

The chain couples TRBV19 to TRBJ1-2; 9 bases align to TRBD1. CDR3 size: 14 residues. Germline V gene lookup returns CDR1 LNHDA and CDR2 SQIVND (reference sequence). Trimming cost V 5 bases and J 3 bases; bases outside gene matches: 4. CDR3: CASSLQGADYGYTF. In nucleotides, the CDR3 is TGTGCCAGTAGTCTACAGGGGGCAGACTATGGCTACACCTTC.

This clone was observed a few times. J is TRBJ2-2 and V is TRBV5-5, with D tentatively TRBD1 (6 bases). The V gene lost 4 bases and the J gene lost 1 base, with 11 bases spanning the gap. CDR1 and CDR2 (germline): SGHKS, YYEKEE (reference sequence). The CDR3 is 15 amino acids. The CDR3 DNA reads TGTGCCAGCAGCCTCACGACAGGGAACACCGGGGAGCTGTTTTTT. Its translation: CASSLTTGNTGELFF.

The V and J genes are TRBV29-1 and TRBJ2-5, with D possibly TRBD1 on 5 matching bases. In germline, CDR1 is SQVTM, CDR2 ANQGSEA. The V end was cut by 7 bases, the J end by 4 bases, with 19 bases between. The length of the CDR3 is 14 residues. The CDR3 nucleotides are TGCAGCGGACGACAGTTGAGCCTTTCAGAGACCCAGTACTTC. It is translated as CSGRQLSLSETQYF.

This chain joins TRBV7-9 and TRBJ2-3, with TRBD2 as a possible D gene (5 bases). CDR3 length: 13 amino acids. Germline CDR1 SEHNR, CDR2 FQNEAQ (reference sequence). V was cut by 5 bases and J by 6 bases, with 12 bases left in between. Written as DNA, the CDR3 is TGTGCCAGCAGCGGACGGGGTTGGGATACGCAGTATTTT. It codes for CASSGRGWDTQYF.

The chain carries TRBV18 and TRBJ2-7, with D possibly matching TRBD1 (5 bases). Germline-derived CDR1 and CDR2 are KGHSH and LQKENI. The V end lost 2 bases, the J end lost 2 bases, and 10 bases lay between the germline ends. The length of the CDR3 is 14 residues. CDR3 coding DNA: TGTGCCAGCTCACCAATCACAGGTCCCTACGAGCAGTACTTC. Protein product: CASSPITGPYEQYF.

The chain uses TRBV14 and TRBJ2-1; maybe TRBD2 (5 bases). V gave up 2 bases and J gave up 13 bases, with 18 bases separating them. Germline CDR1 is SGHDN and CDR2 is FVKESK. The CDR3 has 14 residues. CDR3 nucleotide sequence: TGTGCCAGCAGCCAACCTGGTGGGTGGACTCGCCAGTTCTTC. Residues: CASSQPGGWTRQFF.

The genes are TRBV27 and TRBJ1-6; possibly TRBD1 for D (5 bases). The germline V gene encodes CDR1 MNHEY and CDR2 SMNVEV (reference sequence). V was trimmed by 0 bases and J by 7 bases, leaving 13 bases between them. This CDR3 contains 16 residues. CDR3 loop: CASSLSVGTSNSPLHF. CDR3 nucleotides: TGTGCCAGCAGTTTATCGGTTGGGACTTCCAATTCACCCCTCCACTTT.

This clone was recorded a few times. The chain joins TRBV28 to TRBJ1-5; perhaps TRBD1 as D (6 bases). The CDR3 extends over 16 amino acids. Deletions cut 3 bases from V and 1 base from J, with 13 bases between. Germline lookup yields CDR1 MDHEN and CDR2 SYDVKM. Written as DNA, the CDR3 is TGTGCCAGCAGTTTCCACGCAGGGACAAGCAATCAGCCCCAGCATTTT. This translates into CASSFHAGTSNQPQHF.

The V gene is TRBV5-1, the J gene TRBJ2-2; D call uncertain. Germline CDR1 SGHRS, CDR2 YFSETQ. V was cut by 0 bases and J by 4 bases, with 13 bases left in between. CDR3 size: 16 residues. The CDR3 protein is CASSLDSLASTGELFF. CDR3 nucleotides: TGCGCCAGCAGCTTGGACAGTTTGGCGAGCACCGGGGAGCTGTTTTTT.

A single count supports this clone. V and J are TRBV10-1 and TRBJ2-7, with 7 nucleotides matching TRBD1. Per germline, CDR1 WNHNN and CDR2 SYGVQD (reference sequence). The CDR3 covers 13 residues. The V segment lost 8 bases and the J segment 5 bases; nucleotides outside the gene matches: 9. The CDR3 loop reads CASSTTGEHEQYF. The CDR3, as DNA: TGCGCCAGCTCAACCACAGGGGAACACGAGCAGTACTTC.

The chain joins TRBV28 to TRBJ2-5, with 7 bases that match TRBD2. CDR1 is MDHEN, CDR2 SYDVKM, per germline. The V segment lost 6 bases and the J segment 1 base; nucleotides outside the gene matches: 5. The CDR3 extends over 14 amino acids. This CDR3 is CASSLLALQETQYF. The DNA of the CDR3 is TGTGCCAGCAGCCTACTAGCGCTCCAAGAGACCCAGTACTTC.

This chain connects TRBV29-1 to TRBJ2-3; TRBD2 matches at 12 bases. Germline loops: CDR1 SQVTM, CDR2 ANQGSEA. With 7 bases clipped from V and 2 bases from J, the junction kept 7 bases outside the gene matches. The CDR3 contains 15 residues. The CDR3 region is CSAGGLAGNTDTQYF. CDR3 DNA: TGCAGCGCTGGAGGACTAGCGGGGAACACAGATACGCAGTATTTT.

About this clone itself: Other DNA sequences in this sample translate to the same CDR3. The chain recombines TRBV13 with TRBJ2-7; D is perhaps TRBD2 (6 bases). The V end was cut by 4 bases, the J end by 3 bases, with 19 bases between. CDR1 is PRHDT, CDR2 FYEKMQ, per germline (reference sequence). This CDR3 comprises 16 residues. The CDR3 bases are TGTGCCAGCAGCTCGCTTCGGGGGAGACAGTACTACGAGCAGTACTTC. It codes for CASSSLRGRQYYEQYF.

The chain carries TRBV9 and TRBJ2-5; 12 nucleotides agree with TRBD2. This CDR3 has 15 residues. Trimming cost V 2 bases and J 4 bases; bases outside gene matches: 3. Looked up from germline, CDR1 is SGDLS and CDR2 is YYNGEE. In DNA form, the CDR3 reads TGTGCCAGCAGCGTGGCTAGCGGGAGGGGAGAGACCCAGTACTTC. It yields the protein CASSVASGRGETQYF. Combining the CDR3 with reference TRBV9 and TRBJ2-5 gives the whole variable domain DSGVTQTPKHLITATGQRVTLRCSPRSGDLSVYWYQQSLDQGLQFLIQYYNGEERAKGNILERFSAQQFPDLHSELNLSSLELGDSALYFCASSVASGRGETQYFGPGTRLLVL.

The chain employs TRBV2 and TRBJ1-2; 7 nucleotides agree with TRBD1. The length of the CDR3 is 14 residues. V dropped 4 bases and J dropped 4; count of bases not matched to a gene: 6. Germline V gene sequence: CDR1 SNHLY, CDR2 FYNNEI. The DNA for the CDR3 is TGTGCCAGCAGTGTGGGACAGAGAATCTATGGCTACACCTTC. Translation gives CASSVGQRIYGYTF.

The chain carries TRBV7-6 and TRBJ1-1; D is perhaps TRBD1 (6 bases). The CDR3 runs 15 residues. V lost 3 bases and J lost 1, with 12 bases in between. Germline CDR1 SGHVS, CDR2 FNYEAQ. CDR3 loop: CASSLGQQGNTEAFF. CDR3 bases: TGTGCCAGCAGCTTGGGACAACAAGGGAACACTGAAGCTTTCTTT.

The CDR3 DNA is TGTGCCAGCAGCAGGACCAGGGACACCGGGGAGCTGTTTTTT. Translated, it gives CASSRTRDTGELFF. The chain joins TRBV7-9 to TRBJ2-2; D is possibly TRBD1 (5 bases). Looked up from germline, CDR1 is SEHNR and CDR2 is FQNEAQ (reference sequence). The V gene lost 5 bases and the J gene lost 3 bases, with 10 bases spanning the gap. CDR3 length: 14 residues. Complete variable domain (other parts from reference TRBV7-9 and TRBJ2-2): DTGVSQNPRHKITKRGQNVTFRCDPISEHNRLYWYRQTLGQGPEFLTYFQNEAQLEKSRLLSDRFSAERPKGSFSTLEIQRTEQGDSAMYLCASSRTRDTGELFFGEGSRLTVL.